Below, 18 T cell receptor beta chains from the same sample are listed, as sequenced in a study of cytotoxic CD8 clonotypes in ibrutinib-treated CLL. Method: immunoSEQ multiplex PCR; TCRdb's copy keeps in-frame clones and lacks some. This sample has under 15,000 clones, with about 64% found just once. This material consisted of PBMCs, taken before ibrutinib treatment. These receptor sequences come from a human donor with chronic lymphocytic leukemia.

The chain combines TRBV2 with TRBJ2-5; 12 nucleotides line up with TRBD2. The CDR3 covers 14 residues. Trimming removed 5 bases from V and 5 bases from J; junction bases left unmatched: 3. In germline, CDR1 is SNHLY, CDR2 FYNNEI. The CDR3 protein is CASSPSGGGETQYF. The CDR3 DNA is TGTGCCAGCAGTCCTAGCGGGGGGGGCGAGACCCAGTACTTC.

The chain joins TRBV7-6 to TRBJ2-3, with TRBD2 identical over 8 bases. In germline, CDR1 is SGHVS, CDR2 FNYEAQ. The CDR3 covers 17 residues. Losses at the gene ends were 5 bases for V and 0 bases for J; bases not matched to a gene: 10. CDR3 sequence (DNA): TGTGCCAGCAGCGGGCTAGCGGGCCCAAGTAGCACAGATACGCAGTATTTT. Its protein is CASSGLAGPSSTDTQYF.

This clone was seen only once. This chain connects TRBV5-4 to TRBJ2-3; D is unclear. The CDR3 contains 11 residues. V was clipped by 6 bases and J by 4 bases, with 6 bases between them. In germline, CDR1 is SGHNT, CDR2 YYREEE (reference sequence). The CDR3, as DNA: TGTGCCAGCACCTCGCCAGATACGCAGTATTTT. Amino acid sequence: CASTSPDTQYF. Based on the CDR3 plus reference TRBV5-4 and TRBJ2-3, the full variable domain is ETGVTQSPTHLIKTRGQQVTLRCSSQSGHNTVSWYQQALGQGPQFIFQYYREEENGRGNFPPRFSGLQFPNYSSELNVNALELDDSALYLCASTSPDTQYFGPGTRLTVL.

This chain links TRBV11-3 with TRBJ2-5, with D tentatively TRBD1 (5 bases). Germline CDR1 SGHNT, CDR2 YENEEA. The CDR3 runs to 17 residues. V was cut by 4 bases and J by 2 bases, with 20 bases left in between. CDR3 nucleotide sequence: TGTGCCAGCAGCTCCGGACGCACAACAGGCGTTCAAGAGACCCAGTACTTC. Its protein product is CASSSGRTTGVQETQYF. Full variable domain (missing parts from reference TRBV11-3 and TRBJ2-5): EAGVVQSPRYKIIEKKQPVAFWCNPISGHNTLYWYLQNLGQGPELLIRYENEEAVDDSQLPKDRFSAERLKGVDSTLKIQPAELGDSAVYLCASSSGRTTGVQETQYFGPGTRLLVL.

This clone was seen repeatedly, ten times or more. This sequence joins TRBV7-9 and TRBJ2-5; the D is unclear. Germline V CDR1 and CDR2: SEHNR, FQNEAQ (reference sequence). The CDR3 has 14 residues. V gave up 8 bases and J gave up 5 bases, with 18 bases separating them. This CDR3 is CASVGLGPYETQYF. The CDR3 coding sequence is TGTGCCAGCGTAGGATTGGGTCCCTACGAGACCCAGTACTTC.

This clone appeared a few times. The chain has TRBV4-1 and TRBJ1-5; 7 bases match TRBD1. J gave up 6 bases and V 0 bases, and 2 bases lay outside the gene matches. The CDR3 contains 14 residues. CDR1 and CDR2 from the germline V gene are MGHRA and YSYEKL. DNA of the CDR3: TGCGCCAGCAGCCAAGAAAAGGGGGCTCAGCCCCAGCATTTT. Translation gives CASSQEKGAQPQHF.

The chain employs TRBV27 and TRBJ2-1; D call uncertain. Germline V CDR1 and CDR2: MNHEY, SMNVEV (reference sequence). The CDR3 consists of 12 residues. Trimming removed 1 base from V and 7 bases from J, with 5 bases in between. CDR3: CASSLLGNEQFF. CDR3 nucleotides: TGTGCCAGCAGTTTATTAGGGAATGAGCAGTTCTTC.

The V gene is TRBV5-4, the J gene TRBJ1-1, with D perhaps TRBD1 (5 bases). V lost 0 bases to trimming and J lost 5 bases, with 14 bases between them. The CDR3 covers 15 residues. Germline values: CDR1 SGHNT, CDR2 YYREEE (reference sequence). CDR3 nucleotide sequence: TGTGCCAGCAGCTTGGGGACCGGGGCCTCGACTGAAGCTTTCTTT. As protein: CASSLGTGASTEAFF. The variable domain in full, completed from reference TRBV5-4 and TRBJ1-1, reads ETGVTQSPTHLIKTRGQQVTLRCSSQSGHNTVSWYQQALGQGPQFIFQYYREEENGRGNFPPRFSGLQFPNYSSELNVNALELDDSALYLCASSLGTGASTEAFFGQGTRLTVV.

This chain uses TRBV18 with TRBJ1-5; TRBD1 might be the D (5 bases). Trimming removed 3 bases from V and 1 base from J, with 7 bases in between. CDR1 is KGHSH and CDR2 is LQKENI in the germline V gene. The CDR3 has 14 amino acids. The CDR3 sequence is CASSPPGSNQPQHF. The CDR3 DNA reads as TGTGCCAGCTCACCCCCAGGGAGCAATCAGCCCCAGCATTTT.

The chain couples TRBV19 to TRBJ1-2, with 10 bases identical to TRBD1. V lost 6 bases to trimming and J lost 8 bases; unmatched junction nucleotides: 6. The germline V gene has CDR1 LNHDA and CDR2 SQIVND (reference sequence). This CDR3 has 13 amino acids. CDR3 bases: TGTGCCAGTAGCCGGGACAGGGGTAGGGGCTACACCTTC. Translated: CASSRDRGRGYTF.

This rearrangement joins TRBV11-2 to TRBJ2-6, with D tentatively TRBD1 (6 bases). Trimming took off 5 bases at V and 2 bases at J, with 10 bases between the two ends. The length of the CDR3 is 15 residues. The germline CDR1 and CDR2 sequences are SGHAT and FQNNGV. CDR3 residues: CASSLGQPGANVLTF. The CDR3 DNA is TGTGCCAGCAGCCTTGGACAGCCTGGGGCCAACGTCCTGACTTTC.

CDR3 nucleotide sequence: TGTGCCAGCAGATGGGACAGAAACTATGGCTACACCTTC. Protein product: CASRWDRNYGYTF. The chain uses TRBV2 and TRBJ1-2; 7 bases agree with TRBD1. CDR1 and CDR2 from the germline V gene are SNHLY and FYNNEI. CDR3 length: 13 residues. The junction had 3 bases not matched to a gene; V was cut back by 6 bases and J by 2 bases.

This clone is large. The V and J genes are TRBV2 and TRBJ2-7, with TRBD2 matching 7 bases. The CDR3 has 17 residues. Germline loops: CDR1 SNHLY, CDR2 FYNNEI. V lost 7 bases to trimming and J lost 6 bases; unmatched junction nucleotides: 21. CDR3 DNA sequence: TGTGCCAGCACTCTACCGAGGGAGGGACCACAGAGCGGCGAGCAGTACTTC. Translation gives CASTLPREGPQSGEQYF.

Written as DNA, the CDR3 is TGTGCCAGTAGTGACGGAGTGGATAATTCACCCCTCCACTTT. The encoded protein is CASSDGVDNSPLHF. This sequence joins TRBV19 and TRBJ1-6; D gene unclear. With 5 bases removed from V and 5 bases from J, the gap between germline ends came to 10 bases. Per the germline V gene, CDR1 is LNHDA and CDR2 is SQIVND (reference sequence). The CDR3 is 14 amino acids.

The V and J genes are TRBV7-8 and TRBJ1-4; D is unclear. The CDR3 contains 14 residues. The germline gives CDR1 SGHVS, CDR2 FQNEAQ. V was pared by 5 bases and J by 3 bases, with 10 bases between. The CDR3 nucleotides read TGTGCCAGCAGCCCGGTGGTTCCTAATGAAAAACTGTTTTTT. Translating it yields CASSPVVPNEKLFF. Full variable domain (missing parts from reference TRBV7-8 and TRBJ1-4): GAGVSQSPRYKVAKRGQDVALRCDPISGHVSLFWYQQALGQGPEFLTYFQNEAQLDKSGLPSDRFFAERPEGSVSTLKIQRTQQEDSAVYLCASSPVVPNEKLFFGSGTQLSVL.

The V call is TRBV11-1, the J call TRBJ2-1; the match to TRBD2 covers 11 bases. V shed 4 bases, J shed 4 bases, and the junction held 6 bases outside the gene matches. Looked up from germline, CDR1 is SGHAT and CDR2 is FQDESV (reference sequence). The CDR3 extends over 16 amino acids. CDR3 DNA sequence: TGTGCCAGCAGCTCCCCCGGGACTAGCGGATACAATGAGCAGTTCTTC. Translating gives CASSSPGTSGYNEQFF.

In its sample, this clone was seen once. This sample includes further DNA sequences coding for the same CDR3. CDR3 in amino acids: CASSFGPGTGLGYTF. The CDR3 DNA reads TGTGCCAGCAGCTTTGGACCCGGGACCGGGTTAGGCTACACCTTC. V and J are TRBV5-6 and TRBJ1-2, with D possibly TRBD1 on 5 matching bases. The CDR3 consists of 15 residues. Germline V gives CDR1 SGHDT, CDR2 YYEEEE. Trimming removed 2 bases from V and 8 bases from J, with 19 bases in between.

The CDR3 DNA reads as TGTGCCAGTAGTTTCAACAGGGAATGGCCCTACGAGCAGTACTTC. As protein: CASSFNREWPYEQYF. The J gene is TRBJ2-7, the V gene TRBV19; perhaps TRBD1 as D (6 bases). Germline CDR1 LNHDA, CDR2 SQIVND (reference sequence). Deletions cut 5 bases from V and 2 bases from J, with 16 bases between. The CDR3 is 15 residues long. Variable domain in full (rest from reference TRBV19 and TRBJ2-7): DGGITQSPKYLFRKEGQNVTLSCEQNLNHDAMYWYRQDPGQGLRLIYYSQIVNDFQKGDIAEGYSVSREKKESFPLTVTSAQKNPTAFYLCASSFNREWPYEQYFGPGTRLTVT.